The 2 T cell receptor beta chains presented below share a single source sample, sequenced in a study of shared clonotypes between healthy human individuals. This table comes from immunoSEQ multiplex PCR, and its TCRdb copy is limited to in-frame clones, with some not included. This repertoire shows around 500,000 clones, roughly 80% found once; its top ten account for more than 9.5%. The sample consisted of PBMCs. These receptors were taken from a woman between 35 and 50 years old in good health. Some clones in this sample may be carry-over from other donors' samples.

This chain connects TRBV7-3 to TRBJ1-2; weak D call: TRBD1 (6 bases). The length of the CDR3 is 14 residues. Germline V gene sequence: CDR1 SGHTA, CDR2 FQGTGA. The V end lost 5 bases, the J end lost 6 bases, and 16 bases lay between the germline ends. The CDR3 here is CASSPGRGDDGYTF. DNA of the CDR3: TGTGCCAGCAGCCCCGGGAGGGGGGATGATGGCTACACCTTC.

CDR3 amino acids: CASSLDEGGYTF. CDR3 in DNA: TGTGCCAGCAGCTTAGATGAAGGTGGCTACACCTTC. This chain joins TRBV7-2 and TRBJ1-2; no clear D. Per germline, CDR1 SGHTA and CDR2 FQGNSA. This CDR3 contains 12 residues. Trimming removed 1 base from V and 7 bases from J, with 7 bases in between. The full variable domain, completed using reference TRBV7-2 and TRBJ1-2, is GAGVSQSPSNKVTEKGKDVELRCDPISGHTALYWYRQSLGQGLEFLIYFQGNSAPDKSGLPSDRFSAERTGGSVSTLTIQRTQQEDSAVYLCASSLDEGGYTFGSGTRLTVV.